This TCR beta chain was profiled in a study of post-analysis software for immune sequencing data. On the study more broadly: The disease courses covered relapsing-remitting, secondary progressive and progressive-relapsing multiple sclerosis. Study-level results: Five TRBV segments appeared more often in patients than in controls, and TRBV5-6, TRBV5-1 and TRBV20-1 were among these.

The CDR3 length is 16 residues. The V and J ends lost 5 bases and 6 bases, in that order; junction bases with no gene match: 8. CDR1 is SGHTA, CDR2 FQGNSA, per germline. Regarding this clonotype: Its antigen is not identified.

The authors incorporated unique molecular identifiers into the TCR beta cDNA libraries. TCRdb re-called the PCR reads through MiXCR, storing one row per CDR3 protein. Among around 770,000 distinct CDR3 sequences listed, 46% were seen once. Source material: blood. The rearrangement links TRBV7-2 to TRBJ2-3, with TRBD2 matching over 13 bases. This receptor was obtained from a girl aged 5-17 years with multiple sclerosis. CDR3 sequence reads: CASSGRTSGRGDTQYF. The DNA for the CDR3 is TGTGCCAGCAGCGGCCGGACTAGCGGGAGAGGGGATACGCAGTATTTT.